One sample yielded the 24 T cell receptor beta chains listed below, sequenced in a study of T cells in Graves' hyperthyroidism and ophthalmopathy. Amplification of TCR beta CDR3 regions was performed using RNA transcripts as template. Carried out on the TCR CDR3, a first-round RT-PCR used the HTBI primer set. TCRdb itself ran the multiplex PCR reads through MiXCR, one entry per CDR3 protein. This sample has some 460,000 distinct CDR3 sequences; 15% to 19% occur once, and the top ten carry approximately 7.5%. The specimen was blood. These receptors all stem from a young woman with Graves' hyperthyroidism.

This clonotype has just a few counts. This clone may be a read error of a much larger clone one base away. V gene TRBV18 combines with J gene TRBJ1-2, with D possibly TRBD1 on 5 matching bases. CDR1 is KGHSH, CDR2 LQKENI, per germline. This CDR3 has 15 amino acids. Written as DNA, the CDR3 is TGTGCCAGCCCACCACGAGATGGGGGGACCTATGGCTACACCTTC. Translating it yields CASPPRDGGTYGYTF.

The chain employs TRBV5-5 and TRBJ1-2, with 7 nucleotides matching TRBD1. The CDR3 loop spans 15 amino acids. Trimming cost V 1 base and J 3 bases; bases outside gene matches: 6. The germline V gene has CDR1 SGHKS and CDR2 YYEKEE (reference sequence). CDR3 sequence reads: CASSLYYRGHYGYTF. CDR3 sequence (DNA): TGTGCCAGCAGCTTGTACTACAGGGGTCACTATGGCTACACCTTC.

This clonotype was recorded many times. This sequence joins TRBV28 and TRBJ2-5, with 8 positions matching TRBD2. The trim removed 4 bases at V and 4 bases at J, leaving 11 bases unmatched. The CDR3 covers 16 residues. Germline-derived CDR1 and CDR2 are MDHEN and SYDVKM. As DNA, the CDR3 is TGTGCCAGCAGTTCCCCCTTGACTAGCGAGAGAGAGACCCAGTACTTC. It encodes CASSSPLTSERETQYF. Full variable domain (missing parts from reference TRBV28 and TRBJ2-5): DVKVTQSSRYLVKRTGEKVFLECVQDMDHENMFWYRQDPGLGLRLIYFSYDVKMKEKGDIPEGYSVSREKKERFSLILESASTNQTSMYLCASSSPLTSERETQYFGPGTRLLVL.

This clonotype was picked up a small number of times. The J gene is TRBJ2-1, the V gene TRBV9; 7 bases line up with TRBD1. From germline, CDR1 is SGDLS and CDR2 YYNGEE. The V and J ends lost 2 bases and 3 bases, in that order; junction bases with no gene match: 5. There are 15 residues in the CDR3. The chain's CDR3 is CASSVGTANYNEQFF. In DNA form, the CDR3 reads TGTGCCAGCAGCGTCGGGACAGCAAACTACAATGAGCAGTTCTTC.

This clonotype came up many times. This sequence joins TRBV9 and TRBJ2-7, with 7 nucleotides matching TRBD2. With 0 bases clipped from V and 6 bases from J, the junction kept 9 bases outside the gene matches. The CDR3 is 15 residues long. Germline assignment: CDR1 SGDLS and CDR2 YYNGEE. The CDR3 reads CASSVVGGVTSEQYF. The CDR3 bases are TGTGCCAGCAGCGTAGTTGGGGGGGTCACCTCCGAGCAGTACTTC.

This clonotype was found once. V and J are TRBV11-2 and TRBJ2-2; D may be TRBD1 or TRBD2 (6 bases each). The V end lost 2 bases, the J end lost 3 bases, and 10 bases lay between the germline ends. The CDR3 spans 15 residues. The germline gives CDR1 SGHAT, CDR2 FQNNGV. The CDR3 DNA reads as TGTGCCAGCAGCTTAAGGGGGGCCTACACCGGGGAGCTGTTTTTT. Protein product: CASSLRGAYTGELFF.

The CDR3 reads CASSFPSPGKETQYF. CDR3 nucleotides: TGTGCCAGCAGTTTTCCCAGCCCCGGTAAAGAGACCCAGTACTTC. The chain uses TRBV28 and TRBJ2-5; D is undetermined. There are 15 residues in the CDR3. Trimming took 3 bases from V and 3 from J, leaving 14 bases between them. Germline CDR1 reads MDHEN; CDR2 reads SYDVKM.

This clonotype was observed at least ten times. CDR3 DNA: TGTGCCAGCACCATTTTGGGACAAGCCTACGAGCAGTACTTC. The encoded protein is CASTILGQAYEQYF. The chain combines TRBV2 with TRBJ2-7; TRBD1 is a possible D gene (6 bases). Germline loops: CDR1 SNHLY, CDR2 FYNNEI. The CDR3 spans 14 residues. V gave up 7 bases and J gave up 2 bases, with 15 bases separating them.

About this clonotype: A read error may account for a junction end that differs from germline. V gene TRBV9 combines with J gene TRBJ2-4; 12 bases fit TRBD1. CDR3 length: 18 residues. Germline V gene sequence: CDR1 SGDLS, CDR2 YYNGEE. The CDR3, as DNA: TGTTCCAGCAGCGCCTCGGGACAGGGGGCGCACCCCAAAAACATTCAGTACTTC. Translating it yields CSSSASGQGAHPKNIQYF.

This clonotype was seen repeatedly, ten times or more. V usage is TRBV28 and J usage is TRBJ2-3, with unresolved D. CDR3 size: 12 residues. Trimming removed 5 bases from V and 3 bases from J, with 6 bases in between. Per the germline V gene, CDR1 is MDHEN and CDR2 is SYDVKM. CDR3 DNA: TGTGCCAGCAGTCAATTTACAGATACGCAGTATTTT. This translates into CASSQFTDTQYF.

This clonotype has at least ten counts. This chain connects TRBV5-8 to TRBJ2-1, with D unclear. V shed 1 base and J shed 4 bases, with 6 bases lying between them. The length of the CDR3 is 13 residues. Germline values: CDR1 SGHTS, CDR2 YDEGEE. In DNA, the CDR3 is TGTGCCAGCAGCTTGTTACAGTACAATGAGCAGTTCTTC. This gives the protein CASSLLQYNEQFF.

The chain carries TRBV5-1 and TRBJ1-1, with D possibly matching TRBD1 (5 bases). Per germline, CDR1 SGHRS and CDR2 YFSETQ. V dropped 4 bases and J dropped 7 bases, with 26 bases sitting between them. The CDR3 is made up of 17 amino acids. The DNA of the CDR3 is TGCGCCAGCAGCCCGCGGGGAGCGGGCGTGGGAGGGGTTGAAGCTTTCTTT. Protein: CASSPRGAGVGGVEAFF.

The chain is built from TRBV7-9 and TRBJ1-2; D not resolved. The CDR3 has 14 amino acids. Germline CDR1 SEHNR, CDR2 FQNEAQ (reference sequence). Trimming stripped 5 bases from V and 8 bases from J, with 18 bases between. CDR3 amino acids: CASSLSGVEGGYTF. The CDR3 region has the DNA TGTGCCAGCAGCCTATCGGGAGTCGAGGGAGGCTACACCTTC. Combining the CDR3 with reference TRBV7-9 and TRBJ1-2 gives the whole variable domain DTGVSQNPRHKITKRGQNVTFRCDPISEHNRLYWYRQTLGQGPEFLTYFQNEAQLEKSRLLSDRFSAERPKGSFSTLEIQRTEQGDSAMYLCASSLSGVEGGYTFGSGTRLTVV.

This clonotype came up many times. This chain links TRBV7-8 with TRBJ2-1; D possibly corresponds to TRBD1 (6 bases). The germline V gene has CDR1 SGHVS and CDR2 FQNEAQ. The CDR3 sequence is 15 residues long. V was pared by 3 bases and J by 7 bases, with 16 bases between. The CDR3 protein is CASSFTAGVGNEQFF. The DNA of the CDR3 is TGTGCCAGCAGCTTCACGGCAGGGGTAGGGAATGAGCAGTTCTTC.

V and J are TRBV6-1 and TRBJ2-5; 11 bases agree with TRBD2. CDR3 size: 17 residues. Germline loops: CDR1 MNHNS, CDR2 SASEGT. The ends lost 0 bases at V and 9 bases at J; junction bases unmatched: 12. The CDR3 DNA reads TGTGCCAGCAGTGAAGCGGCCTTTAGCGGGGGGGTCACGGCCCAGTACTTC. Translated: CASSEAAFSGGVTAQYF.

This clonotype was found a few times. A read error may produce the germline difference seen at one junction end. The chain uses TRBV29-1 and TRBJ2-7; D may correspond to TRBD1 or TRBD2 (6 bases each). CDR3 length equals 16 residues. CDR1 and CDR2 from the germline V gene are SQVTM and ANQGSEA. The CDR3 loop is CSVVSGGDTFSYGQYF. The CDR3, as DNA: TGCAGCGTTGTGTCAGGAGGGGACACTTTCTCCTACGGGCAGTACTTC.

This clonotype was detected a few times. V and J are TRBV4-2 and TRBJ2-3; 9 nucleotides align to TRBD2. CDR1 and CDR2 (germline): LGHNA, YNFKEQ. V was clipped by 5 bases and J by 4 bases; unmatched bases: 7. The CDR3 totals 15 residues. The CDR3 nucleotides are TGTGCCAGCAGCGAAGGGAGCGGGGGGCCAGATACGCAGTATTTT. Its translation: CASSEGSGGPDTQYF.

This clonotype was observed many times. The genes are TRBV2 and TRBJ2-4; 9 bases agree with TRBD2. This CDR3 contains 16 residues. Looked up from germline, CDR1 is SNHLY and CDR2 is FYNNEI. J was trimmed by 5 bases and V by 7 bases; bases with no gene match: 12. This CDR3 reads CASTLSGTSRQNIQYF. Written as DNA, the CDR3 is TGTGCCAGCACCCTCTCCGGGACTAGCCGACAAAACATTCAGTACTTC.

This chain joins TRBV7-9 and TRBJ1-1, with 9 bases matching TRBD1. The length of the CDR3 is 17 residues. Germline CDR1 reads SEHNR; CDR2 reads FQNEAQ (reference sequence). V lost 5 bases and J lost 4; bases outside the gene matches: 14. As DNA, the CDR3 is TGTGCCAGCAGCCCACCACGATACAGGGGGCGGCTCACTGAAGCTTTCTTT. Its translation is CASSPPRYRGRLTEAFF.

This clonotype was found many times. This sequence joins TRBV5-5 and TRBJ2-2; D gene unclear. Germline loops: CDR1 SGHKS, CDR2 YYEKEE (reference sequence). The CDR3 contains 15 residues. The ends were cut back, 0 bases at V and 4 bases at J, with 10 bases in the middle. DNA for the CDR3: TGTGCCAGCAGCTTGGGCGACACTCTCACCGGGGAGCTGTTTTTT. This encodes CASSLGDTLTGELFF.

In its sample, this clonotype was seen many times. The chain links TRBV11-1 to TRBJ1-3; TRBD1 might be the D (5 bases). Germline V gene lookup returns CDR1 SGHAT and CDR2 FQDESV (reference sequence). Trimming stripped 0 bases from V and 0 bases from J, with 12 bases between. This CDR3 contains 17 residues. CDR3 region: CASSLASAGHSGNTIYF. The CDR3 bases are TGTGCCAGCAGCTTAGCCTCCGCAGGACACTCTGGAAACACCATATATTTT.

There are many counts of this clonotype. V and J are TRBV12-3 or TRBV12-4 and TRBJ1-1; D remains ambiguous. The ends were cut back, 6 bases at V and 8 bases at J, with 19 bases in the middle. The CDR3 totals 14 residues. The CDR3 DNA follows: TGTGCCAGCAGCCACCAAGCTCCCCGGGTCGAAGCTTTCTTT. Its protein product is CASSHQAPRVEAFF.

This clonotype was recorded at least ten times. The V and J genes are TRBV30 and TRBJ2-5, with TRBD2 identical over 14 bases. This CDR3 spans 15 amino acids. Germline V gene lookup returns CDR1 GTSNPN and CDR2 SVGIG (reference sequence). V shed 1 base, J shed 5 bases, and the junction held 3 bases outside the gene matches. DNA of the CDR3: TGTGCCTGGAGTGGTGGGACTAGCGGGAGTGAGACCCAGTACTTC. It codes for CAWSGGTSGSETQYF.

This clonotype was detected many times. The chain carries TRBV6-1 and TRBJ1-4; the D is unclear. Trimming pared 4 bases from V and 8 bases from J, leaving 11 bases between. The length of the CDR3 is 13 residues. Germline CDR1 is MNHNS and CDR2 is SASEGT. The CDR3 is CASSGQLGEKLFF. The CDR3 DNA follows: TGTGCCAGCAGTGGGCAGTTAGGGGAAAAACTGTTTTTT.